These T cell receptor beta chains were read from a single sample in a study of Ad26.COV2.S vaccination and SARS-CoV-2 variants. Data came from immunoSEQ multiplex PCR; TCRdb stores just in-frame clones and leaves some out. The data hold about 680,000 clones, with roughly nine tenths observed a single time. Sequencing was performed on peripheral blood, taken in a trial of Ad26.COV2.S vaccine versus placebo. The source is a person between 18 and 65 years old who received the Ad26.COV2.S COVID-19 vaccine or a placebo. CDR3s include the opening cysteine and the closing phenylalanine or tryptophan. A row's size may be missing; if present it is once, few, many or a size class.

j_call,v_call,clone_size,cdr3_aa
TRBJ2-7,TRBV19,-,CARPKRLENF
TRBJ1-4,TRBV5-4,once,CASSLGQGGEKLFF
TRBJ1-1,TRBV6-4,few,CASSLQANTEAFF
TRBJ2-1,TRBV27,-,CASSIDNSPYNEQFF
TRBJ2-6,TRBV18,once,CASSPQEGSGANVLTF
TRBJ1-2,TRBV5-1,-,CASSLVGGTYGYTF
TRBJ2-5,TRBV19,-,CASSNGNYQETQYF
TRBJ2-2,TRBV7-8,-,CASSLGLAGKSGELFF
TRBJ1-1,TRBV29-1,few,CSVPSDRGEAFF
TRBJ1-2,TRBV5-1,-,CASSLESPSYGGYTF
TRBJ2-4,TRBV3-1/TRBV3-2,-,CASSLRRTAENIQYF
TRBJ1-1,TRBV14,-,CASSHGWDRYPNTEAFF
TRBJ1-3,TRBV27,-,CASSLSGQGYTIYF
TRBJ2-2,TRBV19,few,CASSIVISPGQLFF
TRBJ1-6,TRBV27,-,CASSHRGSPLHF
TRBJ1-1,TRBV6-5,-,CASCRGRHTEAFF
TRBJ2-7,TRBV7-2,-,CASSLVSGVYEQYF
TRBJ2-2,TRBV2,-,CASRETGPGELFF
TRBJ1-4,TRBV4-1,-,CASSQEWQGGTEKLFF
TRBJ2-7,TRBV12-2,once,CASRLVLAPYEQYF
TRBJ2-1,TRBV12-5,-,CASARGIAGVNSYNEQFF
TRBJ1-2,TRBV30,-,CAWSVRATTNYGYTF
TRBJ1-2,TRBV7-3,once,CASSLTSGQHYGYTF
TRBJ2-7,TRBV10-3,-,CAISRGQKSYEQYF
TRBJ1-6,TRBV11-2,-,CASSLELADNSPLHF
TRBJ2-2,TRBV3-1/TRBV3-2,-,CASSLSGRINTGELFF
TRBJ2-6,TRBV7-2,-,CASSLEGLAVLSGANVLTF
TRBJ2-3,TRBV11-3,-,CASSSRTSADTQYF
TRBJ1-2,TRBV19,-,CASPTGGYGYTF
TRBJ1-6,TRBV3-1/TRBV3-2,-,CASSLTGGMSSYNSPLHF
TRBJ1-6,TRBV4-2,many,CASSQVRTGGRSPLHF
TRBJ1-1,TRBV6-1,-,CASSDVTGGEAFF
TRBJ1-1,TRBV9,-,CASSVDGSSTEAFF
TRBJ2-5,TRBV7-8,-,CASSLSTGETQYF
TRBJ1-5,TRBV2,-,CASTQTGFNQPQHF
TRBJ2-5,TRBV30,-,CAWSVHGSQETQYF
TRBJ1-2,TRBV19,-,CASTYAWGYTF
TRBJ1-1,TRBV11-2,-,CASRDVQENTEAFF
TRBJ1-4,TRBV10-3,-,CAISESGFVEKLFF
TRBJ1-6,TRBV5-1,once,CASSPEDSSYNSPLHF
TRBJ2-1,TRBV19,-,CASSLRGLASYNEQFF
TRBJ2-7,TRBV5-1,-,CASSTIAGTSSYEQYF